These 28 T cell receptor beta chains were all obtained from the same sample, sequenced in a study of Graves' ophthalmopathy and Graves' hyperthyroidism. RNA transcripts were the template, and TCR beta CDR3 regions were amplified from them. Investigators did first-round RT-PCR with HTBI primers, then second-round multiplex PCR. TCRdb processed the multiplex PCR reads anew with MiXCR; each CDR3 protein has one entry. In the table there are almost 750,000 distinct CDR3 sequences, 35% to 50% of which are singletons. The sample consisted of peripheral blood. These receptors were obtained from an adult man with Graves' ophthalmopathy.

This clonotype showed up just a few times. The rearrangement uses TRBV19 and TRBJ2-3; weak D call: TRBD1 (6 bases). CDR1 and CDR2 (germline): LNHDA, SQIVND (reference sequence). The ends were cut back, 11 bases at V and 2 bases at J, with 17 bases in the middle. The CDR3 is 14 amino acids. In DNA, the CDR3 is TGTGCCCCCAAAGGCCCAGGGGCCACAGATACGCAGTATTTT. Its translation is CAPKGPGATDTQYF. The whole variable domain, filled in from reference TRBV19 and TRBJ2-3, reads DGGITQSPKYLFRKEGQNVTLSCEQNLNHDAMYWYRQDPGQGLRLIYYSQIVNDFQKGDIAEGYSVSREKKESFPLTVTSAQKNPTAFYLCAPKGPGATDTQYFGPGTRLTVL.

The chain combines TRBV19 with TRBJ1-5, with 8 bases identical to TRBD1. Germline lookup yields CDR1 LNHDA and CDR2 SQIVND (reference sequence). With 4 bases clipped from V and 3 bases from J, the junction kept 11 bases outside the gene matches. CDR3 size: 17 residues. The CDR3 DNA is TGTGCCAGTAGTAAAGGGACAGGAATAAGAATCAATCAGCCCCAGCATTTT. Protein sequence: CASSKGTGIRINQPQHF.

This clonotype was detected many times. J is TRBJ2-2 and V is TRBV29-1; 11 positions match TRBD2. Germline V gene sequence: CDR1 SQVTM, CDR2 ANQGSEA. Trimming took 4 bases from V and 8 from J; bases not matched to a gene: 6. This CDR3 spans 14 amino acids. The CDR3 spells CSVVLAGDWGELFF. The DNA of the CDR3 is TGCAGCGTTGTACTAGCGGGAGATTGGGGGGAGCTGTTTTTT.

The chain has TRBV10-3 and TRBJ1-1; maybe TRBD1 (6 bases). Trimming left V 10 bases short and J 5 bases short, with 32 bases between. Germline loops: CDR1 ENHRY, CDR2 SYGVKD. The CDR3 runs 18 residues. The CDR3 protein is CASRTTGSLGEFKTEAFF. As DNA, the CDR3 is TGTGCCAGCAGGACAACAGGGTCACTTGGGGAATTTAAGACTGAAGCTTTCTTT.

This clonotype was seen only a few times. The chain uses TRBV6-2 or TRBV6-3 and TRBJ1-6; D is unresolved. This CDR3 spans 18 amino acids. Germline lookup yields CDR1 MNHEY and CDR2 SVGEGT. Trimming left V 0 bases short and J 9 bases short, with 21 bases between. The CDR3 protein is CASSYSGVLGIRISPLHF. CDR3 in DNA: TGTGCCAGCAGTTACTCGGGCGTATTGGGAATTCGAATTTCACCCCTCCACTTT.

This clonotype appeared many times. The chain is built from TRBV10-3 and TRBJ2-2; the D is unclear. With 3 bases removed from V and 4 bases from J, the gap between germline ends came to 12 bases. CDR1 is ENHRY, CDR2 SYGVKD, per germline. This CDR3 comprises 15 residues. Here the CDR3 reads CAISDSPASTGELFF. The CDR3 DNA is TGTGCCATCAGTGACAGTCCAGCTTCCACCGGGGAGCTGTTTTTT.

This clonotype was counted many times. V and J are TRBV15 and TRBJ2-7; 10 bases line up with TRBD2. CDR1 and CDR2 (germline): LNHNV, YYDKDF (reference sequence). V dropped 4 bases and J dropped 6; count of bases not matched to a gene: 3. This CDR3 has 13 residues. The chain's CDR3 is CATSTSGSFEQYF. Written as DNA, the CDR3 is TGTGCCACCAGCACTAGCGGGAGCTTCGAGCAGTACTTC.

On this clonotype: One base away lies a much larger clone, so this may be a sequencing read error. Here the CDR3 DNA reads TGTGCCAGCAGGGAGGGGCCTCTTAGGGCCCAGTACTTC. The encoded protein is CASREGPLRAQYF. The chain links TRBV2 to TRBJ2-5; D might be TRBD2 (6 bases). Germline V gene sequence: CDR1 SNHLY, CDR2 FYNNEI. The CDR3 runs to 13 residues. V was cut by 6 bases and J by 9 bases, with 17 bases left in between.

CDR3 DNA sequence: TGTGCCACCAGCAGCTTGGCCGGAGACTATGGCTACACCTTC. Translating it yields CATSSLAGDYGYTF. The chain combines TRBV15 with TRBJ1-2; the D is unclear. The V gene's germline CDR1 is LNHNV and CDR2 YYDKDF (reference sequence). The CDR3 extends over 14 amino acids. V was pared by 3 bases and J by 3 bases, with 11 bases between.

CDR3 protein: CASNLGGVDYEQYF. The CDR3 DNA follows: TGTGCCAGCAACCTAGGAGGGGTCGACTACGAGCAGTACTTC. The rearrangement joins TRBV12-3 or TRBV12-4 to TRBJ2-7, with a weak D call TRBD2 (6 bases). This CDR3 contains 14 residues. V gave up 7 bases and J gave up 3 bases, with 16 bases separating them.

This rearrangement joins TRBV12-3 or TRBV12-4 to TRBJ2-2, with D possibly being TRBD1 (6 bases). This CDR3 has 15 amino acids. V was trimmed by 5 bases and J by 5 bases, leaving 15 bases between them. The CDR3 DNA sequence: TGTGCCAGCAGTCCACCGGTCACAGGGACCGGGGAGCTGTTTTTT. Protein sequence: CASSPPVTGTGELFF.

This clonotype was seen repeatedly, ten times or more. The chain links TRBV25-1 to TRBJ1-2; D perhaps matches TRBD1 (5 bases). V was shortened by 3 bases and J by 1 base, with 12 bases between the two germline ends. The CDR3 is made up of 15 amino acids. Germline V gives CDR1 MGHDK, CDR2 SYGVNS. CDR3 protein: CASSDPGARNYGYTF. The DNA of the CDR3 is TGTGCCAGCAGTGACCCCGGGGCCCGTAACTATGGCTACACCTTC.

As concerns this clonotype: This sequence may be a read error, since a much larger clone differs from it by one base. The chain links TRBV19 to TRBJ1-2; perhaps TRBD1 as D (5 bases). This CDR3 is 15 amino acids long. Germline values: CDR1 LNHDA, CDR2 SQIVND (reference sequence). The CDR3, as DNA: TGTGCCAGTAGTGTTCCGGGACCGACTAACTGTGGCTACACCTTC. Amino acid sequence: CASSVPGPTNCGYTF.

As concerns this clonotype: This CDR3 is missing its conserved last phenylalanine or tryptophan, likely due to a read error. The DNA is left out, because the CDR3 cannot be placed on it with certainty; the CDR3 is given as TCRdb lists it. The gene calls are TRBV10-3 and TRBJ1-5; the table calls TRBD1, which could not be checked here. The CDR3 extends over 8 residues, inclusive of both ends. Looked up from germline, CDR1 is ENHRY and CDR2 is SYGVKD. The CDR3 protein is CAIREGGL.

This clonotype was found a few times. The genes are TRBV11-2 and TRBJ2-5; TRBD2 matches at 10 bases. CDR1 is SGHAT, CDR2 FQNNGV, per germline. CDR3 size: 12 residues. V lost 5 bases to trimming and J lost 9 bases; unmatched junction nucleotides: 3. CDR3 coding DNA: TGTGCCAGCAGCCGGAGCGGGGGGGCCCAGTACTTC. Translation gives CASSRSGGAQYF.

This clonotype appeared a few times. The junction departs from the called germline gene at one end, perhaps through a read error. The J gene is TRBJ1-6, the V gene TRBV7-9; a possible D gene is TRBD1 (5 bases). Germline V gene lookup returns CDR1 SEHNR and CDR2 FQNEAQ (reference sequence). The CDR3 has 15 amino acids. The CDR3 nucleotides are TGTGCCAGCAGTTTAGTTCGCGGGACGGAAGCACCCCTCCACTTT. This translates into CASSLVRGTEAPLHF.

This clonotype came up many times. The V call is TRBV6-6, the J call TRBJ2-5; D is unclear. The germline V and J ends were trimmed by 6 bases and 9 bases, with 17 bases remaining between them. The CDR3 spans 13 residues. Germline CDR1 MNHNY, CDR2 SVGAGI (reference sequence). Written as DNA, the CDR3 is TGTGCCAGCAGCCTCGACTGGGGTAGGGCCCAGTACTTC. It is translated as CASSLDWGRAQYF.

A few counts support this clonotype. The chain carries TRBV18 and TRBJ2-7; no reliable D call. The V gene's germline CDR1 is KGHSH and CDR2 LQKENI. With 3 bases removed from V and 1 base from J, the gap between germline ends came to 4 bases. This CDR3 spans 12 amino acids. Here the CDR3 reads CASSPKSYEQYF. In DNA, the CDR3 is TGTGCCAGCTCACCTAAATCCTACGAGCAGTACTTC.

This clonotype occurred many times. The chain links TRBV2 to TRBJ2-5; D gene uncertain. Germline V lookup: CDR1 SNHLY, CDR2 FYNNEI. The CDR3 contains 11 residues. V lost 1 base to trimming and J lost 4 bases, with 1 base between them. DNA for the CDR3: TGTGCCAGCAGTGAAGGAGAGACCCAGTACTTC. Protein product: CASSEGETQYF.

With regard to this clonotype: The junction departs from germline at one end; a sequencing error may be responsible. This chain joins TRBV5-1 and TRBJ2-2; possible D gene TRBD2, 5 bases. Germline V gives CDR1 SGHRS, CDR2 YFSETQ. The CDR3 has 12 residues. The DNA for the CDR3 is TGCACCAGCAGCGAACCGGGAAGGGAGCTGTTTTTT. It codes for CTSSEPGRELFF.

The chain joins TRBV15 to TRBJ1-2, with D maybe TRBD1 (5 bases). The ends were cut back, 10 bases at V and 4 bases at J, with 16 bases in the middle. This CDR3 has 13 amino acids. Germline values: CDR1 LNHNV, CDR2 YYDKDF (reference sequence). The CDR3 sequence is CASSFGAFYGYTF. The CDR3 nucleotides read TGTGCCAGCAGTTTCGGGGCTTTCTATGGCTACACCTTC.

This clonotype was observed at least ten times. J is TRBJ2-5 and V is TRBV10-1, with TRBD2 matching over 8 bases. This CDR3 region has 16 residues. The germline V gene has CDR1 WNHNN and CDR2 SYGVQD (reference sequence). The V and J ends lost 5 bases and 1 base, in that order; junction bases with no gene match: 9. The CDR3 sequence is CASSWALAEVQETQYF. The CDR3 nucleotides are TGCGCCAGCAGTTGGGCACTAGCGGAAGTCCAAGAGACCCAGTACTTC.

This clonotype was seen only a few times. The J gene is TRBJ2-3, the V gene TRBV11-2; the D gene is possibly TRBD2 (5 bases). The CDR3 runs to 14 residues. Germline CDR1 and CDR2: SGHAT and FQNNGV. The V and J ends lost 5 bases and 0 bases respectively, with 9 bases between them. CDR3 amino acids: CASSPGVSTDTQYF. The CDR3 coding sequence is TGTGCCAGCAGCCCCGGGGTTAGCACAGATACGCAGTATTTT.

For the CDR3, the DNA is TGTGCCAGCAGTTTAGAGCGGGAGTTTAACGAGCAGTACTTC. Amino acid sequence: CASSLEREFNEQYF. This chain connects TRBV2 to TRBJ2-7; 8 nucleotides agree with TRBD2. Per germline, CDR1 SNHLY and CDR2 FYNNEI. CDR3 length: 14 residues. Trimming removed 5 bases from V and 5 bases from J; junction bases left unmatched: 8.

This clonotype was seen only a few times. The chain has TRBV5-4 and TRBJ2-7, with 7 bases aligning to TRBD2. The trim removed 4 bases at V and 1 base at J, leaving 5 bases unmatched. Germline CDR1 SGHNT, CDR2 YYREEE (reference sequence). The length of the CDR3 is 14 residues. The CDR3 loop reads CASSVGLVSYEQYF. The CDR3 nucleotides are TGTGCCAGCAGCGTAGGACTAGTTTCCTACGAGCAGTACTTC.

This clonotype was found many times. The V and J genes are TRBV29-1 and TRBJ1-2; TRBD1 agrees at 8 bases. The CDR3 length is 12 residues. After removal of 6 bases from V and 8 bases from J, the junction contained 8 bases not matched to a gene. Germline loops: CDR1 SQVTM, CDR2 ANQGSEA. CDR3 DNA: TGCAGCGTAGAGGCAGGGGGCGACGGCTACACCTTC. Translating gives CSVEAGGDGYTF. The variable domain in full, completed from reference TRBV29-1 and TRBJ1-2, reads SAVISQKPSRDICQRGTSLTIQCQVDSQVTMMFWYRQQPGQSLTLIATANQGSEATYESGFVIDKFPISRPNLTFSTLTVSNMSPEDSSIYLCSVEAGGDGYTFGSGTRLTVV.

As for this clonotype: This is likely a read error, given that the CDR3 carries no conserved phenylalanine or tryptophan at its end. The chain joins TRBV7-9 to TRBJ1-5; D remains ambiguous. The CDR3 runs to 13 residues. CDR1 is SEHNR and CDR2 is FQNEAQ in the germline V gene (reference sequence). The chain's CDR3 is CASSQDFNQPQHL. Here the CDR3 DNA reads TGCGCCAGCAGCCAAGACTTCAATCAGCCCCAGCATCTT.

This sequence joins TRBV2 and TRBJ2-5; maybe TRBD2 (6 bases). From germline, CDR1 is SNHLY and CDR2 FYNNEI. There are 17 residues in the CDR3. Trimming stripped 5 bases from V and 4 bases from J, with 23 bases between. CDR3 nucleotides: TGTGCCAGCAGTTTATGGGCTGCGGGAAAGTCTCTAGAGACCCAGTACTTC. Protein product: CASSLWAAGKSLETQYF.